One and the same sample provided the 6 T cell receptor beta chains below, sequenced in a study of blood T cell repertoires in COVID-19. Measured with immunoSEQ multiplex PCR; TCRdb has only the in-frame clones, and not every one. The data show tens of thousands of clones, about 91% seen once. Sequenced input: peripheral blood. The receptor set was obtained from a human donor in a cohort sampled during active COVID-19.

V gene TRBV5-1 combines with J gene TRBJ1-2; D gene unclear. This CDR3 has 13 amino acids. V was cut by 2 bases and J by 8 bases, with 13 bases left in between. CDR1 and CDR2 (germline): SGHRS, YFSETQ. CDR3 residues: CASSFRGQRGYTF. The DNA of the CDR3 is TGCGCCAGCAGCTTCCGCGGGCAGCGGGGCTACACCTTC.

The chain recombines TRBV10-3 with TRBJ2-7; D is unresolved. Germline lookup yields CDR1 ENHRY and CDR2 SYGVKD. The CDR3 totals 12 residues. Trimming took off 3 bases at V and 3 bases at J, with 6 bases between the two ends. The CDR3 DNA sequence: TGTGCCATCAGTGACCGCAGCTACGAGCAGTACTTC. Encoded protein: CAISDRSYEQYF.

This sequence joins TRBV30 and TRBJ2-7; 7 bases match TRBD1. The junction had 9 bases not matched to a gene; V was cut back by 8 bases and J by 5 bases. The CDR3 has 12 residues. CDR1 and CDR2 from the germline V gene are GTSNPN and SVGIG (reference sequence). As DNA, the CDR3 is TGTGCCCTGACAGGGTCAGGCCACGAGCAGTACTTC. Protein: CALTGSGHEQYF. The full variable domain, in which reference TRBV30 and TRBJ2-7 provide the parts outside the CDR3, is SQTIHQWPATLVQPVGSPLSLECTVEGTSNPNLYWYRQAAGRGLQLLFYSVGIGQISSEVPQNLSASRPQDRQFILSSKKLLLSDSGFYLCALTGSGHEQYFGPGTRLTVT.

The rearrangement uses TRBV11-2 and TRBJ1-2; D possibly corresponds to TRBD1 (5 bases). The length of the CDR3 is 15 residues. Germline CDR1 is SGHAT and CDR2 is FQNNGV. V was trimmed by 0 bases and J by 1 base, leaving 9 bases between them. This chain's CDR3 is CASSLDGHINYGYTF. The CDR3 DNA sequence: TGTGCCAGCAGCTTAGATGGACATATTAACTATGGCTACACCTTC.

Only a few counts were recorded for this clone. This sequence joins TRBV25-1 and TRBJ1-1; D gene uncertain. Germline V gene lookup returns CDR1 MGHDK and CDR2 SYGVNS. Trimming took off 3 bases at V and 0 bases at J, with 11 bases between the two ends. The CDR3 loop spans 15 amino acids. CDR3: CASSDHRALNTEAFF. CDR3 nucleotides: TGTGCCAGCAGTGACCACAGAGCCCTGAACACTGAAGCTTTCTTT.

This clone was observed a handful of times. The rearrangement links TRBV5-4 to TRBJ2-2; maybe TRBD2 (6 bases). The CDR3 has 17 amino acids. V was shortened by 4 bases and J by 2 bases, with 18 bases between the two germline ends. Germline CDR1 is SGHNT and CDR2 is YYREEE (reference sequence). DNA for the CDR3: TGTGCCAGCAGCCCGCCCTCTGGCGGGATCAACACCGGGGAGCTGTTTTTT. It codes for CASSPPSGGINTGELFF.